The 17 T cell receptor beta chains presented below share a single source sample, sequenced in a study of cytomegalovirus exposure and HLA in healthy donors. Vbeta (60) and Jbeta (13) primers were used in the PCR. Using immunoSEQ multiplex PCR, the repertoire was profiled, and TCRdb retains in-frame clones only, with some absent. The table includes some 110,000 clones, 70% to 85% detected once. The sample taken for sequencing was PBMCs. The receptors originated from a boy younger than 18 in good health and CMV-seronegative.

V gene TRBV5-8 combines with J gene TRBJ2-5; 9 bases fit TRBD1. CDR3 length: 16 residues. The germline CDR1 and CDR2 sequences are SGHTS and YDEGEE. Unmatched junction bases numbered 7, after V lost 3 bases and J lost 1 base. In DNA, the CDR3 is TGTGCCAGCAGCTACCGGGACAGGGCTCGCCAAGAGACCCAGTACTTC. This gives the protein CASSYRDRARQETQYF.

J is TRBJ1-4 and V is TRBV19; TRBD1 is a possible D gene (5 bases). CDR3 size: 14 residues. Deletions cut 7 bases from V and 0 bases from J, with 9 bases between. In germline, CDR1 is LNHDA, CDR2 SQIVND (reference sequence). CDR3 sequence: CASTSGATNEKLFF. In DNA form, the CDR3 reads TGTGCCAGTACCTCGGGGGCAACTAATGAAAAACTGTTTTTT.

The J gene is TRBJ2-3, the V gene TRBV4-3, with TRBD2 as a possible D gene (7 bases). V dropped 4 bases and J dropped 7 bases, with 21 bases sitting between them. The CDR3 totals 16 residues. CDR1 and CDR2 from the germline V gene are LGHNA and YSLEER. The CDR3 bases are TGCGCCAGCAGCCCAAACCCGGGGGGCTTCCTCCATACGCAGTATTTT. Encoded protein: CASSPNPGGFLHTQYF.

The chain carries TRBV2 and TRBJ1-1, with D unclear. There are 12 residues in the CDR3. Germline V gives CDR1 SNHLY, CDR2 FYNNEI. Trimming took 6 bases from V and 2 from J, leaving 7 bases between them. The CDR3 loop reads CASRSGNTEAFF. In nucleotides, the CDR3 is TGTGCCAGCAGGTCAGGCAACACTGAAGCTTTCTTT.

This rearrangement joins TRBV7-3 to TRBJ2-2, with D uncertain. Germline V gives CDR1 SGHTA, CDR2 FQGTGA. The CDR3 has 16 amino acids. V dropped 4 bases and J dropped 2 bases, with 14 bases sitting between them. In DNA form, the CDR3 reads TGTGCCAGCAGCTCCGGGTCAGTTCCCAACACCGGGGAGCTGTTTTTT. As protein: CASSSGSVPNTGELFF.

This clone was counted between two and nine times. This sequence joins TRBV5-4 and TRBJ2-5; possible D gene TRBD2, 7 bases. The CDR3 is 15 amino acids. Trimming took off 3 bases at V and 2 bases at J, with 14 bases between the two ends. The V gene's germline CDR1 is SGHNT and CDR2 YYREEE (reference sequence). The CDR3 DNA is TGTGCCAGCAGCTCAGCGGGACATATACAAGAGACCCAGTACTTC. This translates into CASSSAGHIQETQYF.

This clone appeared once. V and J are TRBV5-6 and TRBJ1-1; tentatively, D is TRBD1 (6 bases). This CDR3 contains 13 residues. Germline CDR1 is SGHDT and CDR2 is YYEEEE. The V end was cut by 4 bases, the J end by 5 bases, with 12 bases between. The CDR3 DNA is TGTGCCAGCAGCCCCAGGGGAAGGACTGAAGCTTTCTTT. Protein product: CASSPRGRTEAFF. Based on the CDR3 plus reference TRBV5-6 and TRBJ1-1, the full variable domain is DAGVTQSPTHLIKTRGQQVTLRCSPKSGHDTVSWYQQALGQGPQFIFQYYEEEERQRGNFPDRFSGHQFPNYSSELNVNALLLGDSALYLCASSPRGRTEAFFGQGTRLTVV.

The chain has TRBV7-6 and TRBJ2-7; 8 bases fit TRBD1. The length of the CDR3 is 15 residues. Germline trimming cut 5 bases from V and 0 bases from J; bases unmatched to any gene: 6. The V gene's germline CDR1 is SGHVS and CDR2 FNYEAQ. The CDR3 DNA is TGTGCCAGCAGCCGAAGACAGGGGAGCTCCTACGAGCAGTACTTC. Its protein is CASSRRQGSSYEQYF.

This rearrangement joins TRBV9 to TRBJ2-2, with 9 nucleotides matching TRBD2. Per the germline V gene, CDR1 is SGDLS and CDR2 is YYNGEE. After removal of 4 bases from V and 0 bases from J, the junction contained 4 bases not matched to a gene. The CDR3 contains 16 residues. This chain's CDR3 is CASSPGLAANTGELFF. The CDR3 DNA reads TGTGCCAGCAGCCCGGGACTAGCAGCGAACACCGGGGAGCTGTTTTTT. Full variable domain (outside the CDR3, taken from reference TRBV9 and TRBJ2-2): DSGVTQTPKHLITATGQRVTLRCSPRSGDLSVYWYQQSLDQGLQFLIQYYNGEERAKGNILERFSAQQFPDLHSELNLSSLELGDSALYFCASSPGLAANTGELFFGEGSRLTVL.

In this sample, this clone turned up once. The CDR3 sequence: CASSWLGGNGYTF. CDR3 nucleotides: TGTGCCAGCAGTTGGCTTGGGGGGAATGGCTACACCTTC. The J gene is TRBJ1-2, the V gene TRBV5-5; tentative D call: TRBD1 (5 bases). Trimming shortened V by 5 bases and J by 6 bases, and 14 bases separated the two germline ends. Germline-derived CDR1 and CDR2 are SGHKS and YYEKEE (reference sequence). The CDR3 totals 13 residues. The whole variable domain, filled in from reference TRBV5-5 and TRBJ1-2, reads DAGVTQSPTHLIKTRGQQVTLRCSPISGHKSVSWYQQVLGQGPQFIFQYYEKEERGRGNFPDRFSARQFPNYSSELNVNALLLGDSALYLCASSWLGGNGYTFGSGTRLTVV.

The rearrangement joins TRBV7-9 to TRBJ1-4; 8 bases are shared with TRBD1. V gave up 1 base and J gave up 6 bases; unmatched junction bases: 7. The CDR3 spans 16 residues. The germline V gene encodes CDR1 SEHNR and CDR2 FQNEAQ (reference sequence). The chain's CDR3 is CASSLVGGQGDEKLFF. CDR3 nucleotide sequence: TGTGCCAGCAGCTTAGTAGGAGGACAGGGTGATGAAAAACTGTTTTTT.

This clone was counted a few times. The V call is TRBV4-1, the J call TRBJ2-2, with D possibly matching TRBD1 (7 bases). Germline values: CDR1 MGHRA, CDR2 YSYEKL. Trimming stripped 3 bases from V and 6 bases from J, with 17 bases between. The CDR3 consists of 16 residues. CDR3 sequence: CASSHAPRGAAGELFF. The CDR3 DNA reads as TGCGCCAGCAGCCATGCCCCCAGGGGGGCTGCCGGGGAGCTGTTTTTT.

The rearrangement links TRBV5-1 to TRBJ2-3; D is undetermined. CDR1 SGHRS and CDR2 YFSETQ come from the germline V gene. Trimming stripped 0 bases from V and 5 bases from J, with 7 bases between. This CDR3 comprises 13 residues. CDR3 in DNA: TGCGCCAGCAGCTTGGGAGGCCAAGATACGCAGTATTTT. Translating gives CASSLGGQDTQYF.

CDR3 amino acids: CASSSGTSGRTGELFF. Here the CDR3 DNA reads TGTGCCAGCAGCTCCGGGACTAGCGGGAGAACCGGGGAGCTGTTTTTT. J is TRBJ2-2 and V is TRBV7-2; TRBD2 matches 14 bases. Germline loops: CDR1 SGHTA, CDR2 FQGNSA. V lost 4 bases and J lost 5; bases outside the gene matches: 3. This CDR3 is built from 16 residues.

The J gene is TRBJ2-3, the V gene TRBV28, with TRBD1 matching 7 bases. CDR3 length: 15 amino acids. The trim removed 5 bases at V and 2 bases at J, leaving 7 bases unmatched. Germline-derived CDR1 and CDR2 are MDHEN and SYDVKM. CDR3 protein: CASSMTGINTDTQYF. In DNA, the CDR3 is TGTGCCAGCAGTATGACAGGGATCAACACAGATACGCAGTATTTT.

This clone was detected a few times. This chain joins TRBV6-5 and TRBJ2-3, with TRBD2 matching 12 bases. Germline V gives CDR1 MNHEY, CDR2 SVGAGI. The CDR3 covers 15 residues. The junction had 4 bases not matched to a gene; V was cut back by 5 bases and J by 4 bases. The DNA for the CDR3 is TGTGCCAGCAGTAAGACTAGCGGGAGCGCAGATACGCAGTATTTT. Translation: CASSKTSGSADTQYF.

The chain is built from TRBV5-4 and TRBJ2-1; 8 bases map to TRBD1. Trimming took 3 bases from V and 4 from J; bases not matched to a gene: 6. Looked up from germline, CDR1 is SGHNT and CDR2 is YYREEE (reference sequence). This CDR3 spans 15 amino acids. In DNA form, the CDR3 reads TGTGCCAGCAGCTCCGGGACAGGCTCTTACAATGAGCAGTTCTTC. It encodes CASSSGTGSYNEQFF. Full variable domain (missing parts from reference TRBV5-4 and TRBJ2-1): ETGVTQSPTHLIKTRGQQVTLRCSSQSGHNTVSWYQQALGQGPQFIFQYYREEENGRGNFPPRFSGLQFPNYSSELNVNALELDDSALYLCASSSGTGSYNEQFFGPGTRLTVL.